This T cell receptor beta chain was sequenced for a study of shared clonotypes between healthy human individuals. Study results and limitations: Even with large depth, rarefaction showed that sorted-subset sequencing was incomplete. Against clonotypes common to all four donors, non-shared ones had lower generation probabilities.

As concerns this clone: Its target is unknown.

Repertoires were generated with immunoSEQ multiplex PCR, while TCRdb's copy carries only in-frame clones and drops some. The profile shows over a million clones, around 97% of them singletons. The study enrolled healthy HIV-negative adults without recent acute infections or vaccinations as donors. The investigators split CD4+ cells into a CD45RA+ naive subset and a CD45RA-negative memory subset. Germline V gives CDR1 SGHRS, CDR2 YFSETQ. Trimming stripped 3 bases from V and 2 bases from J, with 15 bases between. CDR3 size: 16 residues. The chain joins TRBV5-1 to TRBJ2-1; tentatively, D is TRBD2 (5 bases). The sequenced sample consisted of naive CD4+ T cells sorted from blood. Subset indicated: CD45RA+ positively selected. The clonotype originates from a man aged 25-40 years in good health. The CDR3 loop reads CASSSERSGTYNEQFF. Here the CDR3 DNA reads TGCGCCAGCAGCTCCGAAAGATCCGGGACCTACAATGAGCAGTTCTTC.